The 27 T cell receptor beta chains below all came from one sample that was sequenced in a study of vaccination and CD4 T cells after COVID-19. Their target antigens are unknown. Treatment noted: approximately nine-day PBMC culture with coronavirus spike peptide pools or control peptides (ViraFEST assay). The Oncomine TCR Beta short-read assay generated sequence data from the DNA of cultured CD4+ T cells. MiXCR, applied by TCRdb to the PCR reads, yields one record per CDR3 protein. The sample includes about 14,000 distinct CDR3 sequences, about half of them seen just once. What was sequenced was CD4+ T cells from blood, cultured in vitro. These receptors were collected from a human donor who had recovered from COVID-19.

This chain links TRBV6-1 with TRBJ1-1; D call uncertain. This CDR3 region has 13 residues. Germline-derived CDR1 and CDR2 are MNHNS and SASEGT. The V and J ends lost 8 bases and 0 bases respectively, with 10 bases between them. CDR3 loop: CASRRSMNTEAFF. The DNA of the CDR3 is TGTGCCAGCCGCCGAAGCATGAACACTGAAGCTTTCTTT.

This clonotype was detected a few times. CDR3 in DNA: TGTGCCAGTACCAGAGGTTCATATGCCACTGAAGCTTTCTTT. This translates into CASTRGSYATEAFF. V and J are TRBV19 and TRBJ1-1; no definite D call. This CDR3 spans 14 amino acids. Per the germline V gene, CDR1 is LNHDA and CDR2 is SQIVND (reference sequence). Trimming stripped 7 bases from V and 4 bases from J, with 16 bases between.

CDR3 residues: CASSSRNSVNEQFF. CDR3 DNA: TGTGCCAGCAGTTCCAGAAACAGTGTCAATGAGCAGTTCTTC. This sequence joins TRBV12-3 or TRBV12-4 and TRBJ2-1; D remains unclear. V was clipped by 4 bases and J by 6 bases, with 13 bases between them. The CDR3 is made up of 14 amino acids.

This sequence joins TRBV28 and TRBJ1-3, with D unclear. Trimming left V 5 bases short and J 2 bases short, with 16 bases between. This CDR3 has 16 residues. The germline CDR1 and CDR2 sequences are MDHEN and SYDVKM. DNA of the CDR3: TGTGCCAGCAGTCCGAACCTTGGGCGGGCTGGAAACACCATATATTTT. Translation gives CASSPNLGRAGNTIYF.

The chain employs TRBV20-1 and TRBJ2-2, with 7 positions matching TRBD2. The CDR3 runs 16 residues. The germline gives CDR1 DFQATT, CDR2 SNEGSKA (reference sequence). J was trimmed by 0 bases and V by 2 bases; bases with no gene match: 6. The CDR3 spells CSARLTLAANTGELFF. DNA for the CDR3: TGCAGTGCTAGATTAACGCTAGCGGCGAACACCGGGGAGCTGTTTTTT.

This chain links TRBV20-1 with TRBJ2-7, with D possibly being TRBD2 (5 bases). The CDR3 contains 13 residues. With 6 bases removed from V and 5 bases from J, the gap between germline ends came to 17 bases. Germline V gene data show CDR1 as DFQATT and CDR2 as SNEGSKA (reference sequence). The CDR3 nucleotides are TGCAGTGCCTCGAGAGGGAGATTCAACGAGCAGTACTTC. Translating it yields CSASRGRFNEQYF.

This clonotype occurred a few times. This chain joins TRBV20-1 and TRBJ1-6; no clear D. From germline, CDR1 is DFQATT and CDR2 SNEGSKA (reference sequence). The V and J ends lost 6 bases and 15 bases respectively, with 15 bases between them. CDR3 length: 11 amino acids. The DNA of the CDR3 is TGCAGTGCCCCCGCCGCGCTAGTCCTCCACTTT. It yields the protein CSAPAALVLHF.

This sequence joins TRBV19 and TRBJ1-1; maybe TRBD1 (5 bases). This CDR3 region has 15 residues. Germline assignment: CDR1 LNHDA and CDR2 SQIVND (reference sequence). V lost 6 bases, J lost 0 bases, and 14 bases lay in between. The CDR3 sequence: CASSWDADLNTEAFF. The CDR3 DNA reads TGTGCCAGTAGCTGGGACGCGGACTTGAACACTGAAGCTTTCTTT.

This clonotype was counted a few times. The CDR3 sequence: CAISDTLAGEQHTEAFF. The CDR3 DNA follows: TGTGCCATCAGTGATACTTTGGCAGGCGAACAACACACTGAAGCTTTCTTT. This sequence joins TRBV10-3 and TRBJ1-1; D remains unclear. The CDR3 covers 17 residues. Germline CDR1 reads ENHRY; CDR2 reads SYGVKD. Trimming took off 3 bases at V and 3 bases at J, with 20 bases between the two ends.

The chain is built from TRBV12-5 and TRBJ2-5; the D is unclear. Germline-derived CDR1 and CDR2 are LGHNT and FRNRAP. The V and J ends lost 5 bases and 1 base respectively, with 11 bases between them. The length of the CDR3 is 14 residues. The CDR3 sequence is CASGMGTPQETQYF. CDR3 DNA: TGTGCTAGTGGTATGGGAACTCCCCAAGAGACCCAGTACTTC.

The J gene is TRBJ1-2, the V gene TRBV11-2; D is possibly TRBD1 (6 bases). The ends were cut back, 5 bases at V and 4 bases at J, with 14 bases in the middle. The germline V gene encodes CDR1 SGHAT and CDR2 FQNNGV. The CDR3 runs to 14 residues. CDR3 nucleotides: TGTGCCAGCAGCCGAGGGGGGGAAGGCTATGGCTACACCTTC. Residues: CASSRGGEGYGYTF.

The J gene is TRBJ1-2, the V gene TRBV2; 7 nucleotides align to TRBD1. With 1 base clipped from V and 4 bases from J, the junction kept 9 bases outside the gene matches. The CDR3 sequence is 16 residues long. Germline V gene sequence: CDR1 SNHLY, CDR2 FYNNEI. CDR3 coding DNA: TGTGCCAGCAGTGAAGTTAGGGACAGTAGGGGCTATGGCTACACCTTC. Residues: CASSEVRDSRGYGYTF. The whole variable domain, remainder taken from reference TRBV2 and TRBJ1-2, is EPEVTQTPSHQVTQMGQEVILRCVPISNHLYFYWYRQILGQKVEFLVSFYNNEISEKSEIFDDQFSVERPDGSNFTLKIRSTKLEDSAMYFCASSEVRDSRGYGYTFGSGTRLTVV.

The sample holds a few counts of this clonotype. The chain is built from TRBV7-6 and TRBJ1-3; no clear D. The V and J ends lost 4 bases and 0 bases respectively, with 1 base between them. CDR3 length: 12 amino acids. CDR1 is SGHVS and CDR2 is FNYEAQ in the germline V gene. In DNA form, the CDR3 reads TGTGCCAGCAGCTACTCTGGAAACACCATATATTTT. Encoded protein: CASSYSGNTIYF.

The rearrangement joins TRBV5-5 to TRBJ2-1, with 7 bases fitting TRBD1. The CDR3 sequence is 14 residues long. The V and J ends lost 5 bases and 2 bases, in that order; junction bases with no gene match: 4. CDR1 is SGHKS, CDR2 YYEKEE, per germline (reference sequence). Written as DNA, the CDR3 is TGTGCCAGCAGGAGGGACAGTACCTACAATGAGCAGTTCTTC. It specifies CASRRDSTYNEQFF.

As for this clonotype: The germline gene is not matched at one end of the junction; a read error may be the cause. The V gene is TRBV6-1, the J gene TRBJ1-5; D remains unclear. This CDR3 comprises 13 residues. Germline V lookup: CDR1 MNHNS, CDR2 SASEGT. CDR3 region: CAISDIDGKPQHF. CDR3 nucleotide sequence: TGTGCCATCAGTGATATCGATGGAAAGCCCCAGCATTTT.

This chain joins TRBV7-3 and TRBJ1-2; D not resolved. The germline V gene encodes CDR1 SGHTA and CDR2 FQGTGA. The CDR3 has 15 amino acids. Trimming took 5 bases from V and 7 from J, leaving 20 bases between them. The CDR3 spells CASSPGDINPSGYTF. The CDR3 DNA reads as TGTGCCAGCAGCCCGGGCGACATTAATCCTTCTGGCTACACCTTC.

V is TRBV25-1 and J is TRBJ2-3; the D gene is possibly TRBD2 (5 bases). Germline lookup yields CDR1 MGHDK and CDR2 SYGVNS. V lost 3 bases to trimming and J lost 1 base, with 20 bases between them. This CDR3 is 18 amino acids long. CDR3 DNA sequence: TGTGCCAGCAGTGATCTAGGAGCAAGCGGCATTGGCACAGATACGCAGTATTTT. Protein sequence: CASSDLGASGIGTDTQYF.

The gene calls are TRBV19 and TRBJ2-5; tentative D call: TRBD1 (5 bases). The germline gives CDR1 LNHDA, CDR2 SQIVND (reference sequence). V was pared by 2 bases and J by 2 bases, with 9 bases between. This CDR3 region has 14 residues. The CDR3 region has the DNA TGTGCCAGTAGTATAAGGGGTGGGCAAGAGACCCAGTACTTC. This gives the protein CASSIRGGQETQYF.

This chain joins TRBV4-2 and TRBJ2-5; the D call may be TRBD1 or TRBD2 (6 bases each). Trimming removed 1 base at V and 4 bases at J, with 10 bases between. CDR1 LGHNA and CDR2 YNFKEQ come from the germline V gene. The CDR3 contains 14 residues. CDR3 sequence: CASSQGGARETQYF. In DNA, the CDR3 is TGTGCCAGCAGCCAAGGGGGGGCGCGAGAGACCCAGTACTTC.

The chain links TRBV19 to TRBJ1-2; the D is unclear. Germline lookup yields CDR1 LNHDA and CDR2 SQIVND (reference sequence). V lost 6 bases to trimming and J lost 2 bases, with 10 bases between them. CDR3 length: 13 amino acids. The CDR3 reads CASSPDTNYGYTF. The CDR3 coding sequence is TGTGCCAGTAGCCCTGACACGAACTATGGCTACACCTTC.

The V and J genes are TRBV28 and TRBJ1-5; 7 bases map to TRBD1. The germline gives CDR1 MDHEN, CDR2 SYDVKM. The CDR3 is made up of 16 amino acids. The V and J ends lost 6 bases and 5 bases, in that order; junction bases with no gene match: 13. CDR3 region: CASSPTPGQIYQPQHF. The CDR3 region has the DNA TGTGCCAGCAGCCCAACACCGGGACAGATTTATCAGCCCCAGCATTTT.

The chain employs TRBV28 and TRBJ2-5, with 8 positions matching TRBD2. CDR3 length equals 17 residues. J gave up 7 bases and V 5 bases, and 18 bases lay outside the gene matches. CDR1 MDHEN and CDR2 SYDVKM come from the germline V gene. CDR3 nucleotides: TGTGCCAGCAGTCCCGCCATGGGACTAGGGCCCTGGGGGACCCAGTACTTC. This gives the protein CASSPAMGLGPWGTQYF.

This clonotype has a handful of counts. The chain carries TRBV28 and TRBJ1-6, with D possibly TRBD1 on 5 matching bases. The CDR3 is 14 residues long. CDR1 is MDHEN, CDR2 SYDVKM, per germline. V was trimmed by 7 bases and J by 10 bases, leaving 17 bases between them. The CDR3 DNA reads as TGTGCCAGCAAAGACACCCCTCGGGGCTCACCCCTCCACTTT. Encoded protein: CASKDTPRGSPLHF.

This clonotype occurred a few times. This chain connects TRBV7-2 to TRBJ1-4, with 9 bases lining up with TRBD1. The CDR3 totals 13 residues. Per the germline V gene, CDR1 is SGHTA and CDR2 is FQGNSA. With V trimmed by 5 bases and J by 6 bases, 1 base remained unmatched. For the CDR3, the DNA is TGTGCCAGCAGCAGACAGGGGGATGAAAAACTGTTTTTT. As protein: CASSRQGDEKLFF.

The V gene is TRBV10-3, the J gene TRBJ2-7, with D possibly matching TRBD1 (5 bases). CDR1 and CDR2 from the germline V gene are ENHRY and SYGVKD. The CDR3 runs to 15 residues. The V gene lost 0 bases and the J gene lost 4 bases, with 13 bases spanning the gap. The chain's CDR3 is CAISESAGLQYEQYF. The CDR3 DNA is TGTGCCATCAGTGAGTCGGCAGGGCTTCAGTACGAGCAGTACTTC.

CDR3 sequence reads: CSARLGNYNSPLHF. As DNA, the CDR3 is TGCAGTGCTAGATTGGGGAACTATAATTCACCCCTCCACTTT. V is TRBV20-1 and J is TRBJ1-6; D remains unclear. Trimming left V 2 bases short and J 3 bases short, with 8 bases between. The length of the CDR3 is 14 residues. CDR1 and CDR2 (germline): DFQATT, SNEGSKA (reference sequence).

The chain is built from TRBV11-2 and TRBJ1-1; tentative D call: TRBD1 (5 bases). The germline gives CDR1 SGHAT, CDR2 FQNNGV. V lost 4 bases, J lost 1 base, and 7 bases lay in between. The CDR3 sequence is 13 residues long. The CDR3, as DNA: TGTGCCAGCAGCTCCCAGGGGAACACTGAAGCTTTCTTT. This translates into CASSSQGNTEAFF.